This T cell receptor beta chain derives from a study of TIL therapy for anti-PD-1-resistant metastatic lung cancer. Deletions cut 1 base from V and 2 bases from J, with 12 bases between. The CDR3 length is 15 residues. Germline V CDR1 and CDR2: MNHNS, SASEGT. Indicated time point: pre-treatment sample, taken before nivolumab and TIL therapy. Pleural nodules or supraclavicular lymph nodes made up most of the excised metastases sampled. Findings and limits, study-wide: Patients were highly selected, enriched for treatment-naive, never-smoker and oncogene-addicted cases.

Sequencing used immunoSEQ v3. Using immunoSEQ multiplex PCR, the repertoire was profiled, and TCRdb retains in-frame clones only, with some absent. The table has over 7,500 clones, around 75% seen once. A note on this clone: What it binds is not known.

Sequenced here: tumor tissue, sampled at baseline. The chain uses TRBV6-1 and TRBJ2-7; no firm D call. The TCR was taken from a person between 30 and 79 years old with non-small cell lung cancer. As DNA, the CDR3 is TGTGCCAGCAGTGAAGGCGGTAATGGGCCCTACGAGCAGTACTTC. Residues: CASSEGGNGPYEQYF.